These T cell receptor beta chains were read from a single sample in a study of OX40 agonist ivuxolimab in advanced cancers. Generated by immunoSEQ multiplex PCR, the TCRdb table keeps only in-frame clones and is missing some. The data contain 55,000 to 80,000 clones, over 75% of them singletons. Source: CD4+ or CD8+ T cells sorted from blood, taken in a trial of the OX40 agonist ivuxolimab. Every receptor here comes from an adult with an advanced solid tumor such as melanoma, head and neck, liver or kidney cancer. The CDR3 runs from the conserved cysteine through the conserved F or W. A D gene is named only where the DNA matches it firmly. For some rows the clone size is stated as once, few or many, or as a class when expanded; others skip it.

12	TRBV7-9	TRBD1	TRBJ2-5	-	TGTGCCAGCAGCTTGGCGGCCGGGACAGAGGACTTC	CASSLAAGTEDF
16	TRBV11-2	-	TRBJ2-5	-	TGTGCCAGCAGCTTGGGGTTTATTGGAGGTGGGGAGACCCAGTACTTC	CASSLGFIGGGETQYF
16	TRBV12-1	-	TRBJ2-5	once	TGTGCCAGCAGCTTTAGAAAGGTGCGGGAGAGGTGGACCCAGTACTTC	CASSFRKVRERWTQYF
12	TRBV7-9	-	TRBJ1-2	few	TGTGCCAGCAGCGACGCGCTCTATGGCTACACCTTC	CASSDALYGYTF
15	TRBV4-3	-	TRBJ1-3	-	TGCGCCAGCAGCCAAGAGGGGGGCTCTGGAAACACCATATATTTT	CASSQEGGSGNTIYF
12	TRBV6-1	TRBD2	TRBJ2-5	once	TGTGCCAGCAGCGGGAGGGGGGAGACCCAGTACTTC	CASSGRGETQYF
14	TRBV11-2	-	TRBJ2-5	-	TGTGCCAGCAGCTTTTCTGTCTCCCAAGAGACCCAGTACTTC	CASSFSVSQETQYF
14	TRBV11-1	-	TRBJ2-1	-	TGTGCCAGCAGCTTATCCGGGAGCGAACATGAGCAGTTCTTC	CASSLSGSEHEQFF
15	TRBV10-3	-	TRBJ1-5	-	TGTGCCATCCCCCAAAGGGGGGGGGACCCGGGGCCCCAGCATTTT	CAIPQRGGDPGPQHF
14	TRBV19	-	TRBJ2-7	-	TGTGCCAGCAGACAAGGCTCCATAGGGGGCGAGCAGTACTTC	CASRQGSIGGEQYF
13	TRBV7-9	-	TRBJ1-2	-	TGTGCCAGCAGCTTAACAGGGATAAGTGGCTACACCTTC	CASSLTGISGYTF
16	TRBV10-3	-	TRBJ2-6	-	TGTGCCATCAGGGGGGGAGAAGGATTTGGGGCCAACGTCCTGACTTTC	CAIRGGEGFGANVLTF
11	TRBV20-1	-	TRBJ2-3	-	TGCAGTGCTAGTCACGCGGATACGCAGTATTTT	CSASHADTQYF
13	TRBV11-1	-	TRBJ2-5	-	TGTGCCAGCAGCTGGACGGACCAAGAGACCCAGTACTTC	CASSWTDQETQYF
15	TRBV5-4	TRBD2	TRBJ2-1	-	TGTGCCAGCAGCTTAGGGACTAGCGGGAACAATGAGCAGTTCTTC	CASSLGTSGNNEQFF
17	TRBV7-9	TRBD2	TRBJ2-7	few	TGTGCCAGCAGCCTAAGGCGGGGAAGCGGGAGTTATGACGAGCAGTACTTC	CASSLRRGSGSYDEQYF
17	TRBV19	TRBD2	TRBJ2-1	-	TGTGCCAGTAGTATAGGGTGGAGCGGGAGTGTCTACAATGAGCAGTTCTTC	CASSIGWSGSVYNEQFF
15	TRBV29-1	-	TRBJ1-2	-	TGCAGCGTCCATGATGGTCGACGGGGTGAATATGGCTACACCTTC	CSVHDGRRGEYGYTF
16	TRBV14	-	TRBJ2-1	-	TGTGCCAGCAGCCAGGTTCGGGGGCAGGGGACGGGAGAGCAGTTCTTC	CASSQVRGQGTGEQFF
13	TRBV27	-	TRBJ2-1	-	TGTGCCAGCAGCTCGACGGAGGATGGTGAGCAGTTCTTC	CASSSTEDGEQFF
15	TRBV4-1	-	TRBJ2-7	-	TGCGCCAGCAGCCAAGACCGGGTTCGCGGCTACGAGCAGTACTTC	CASSQDRVRGYEQYF
11	TRBV27	-	TRBJ2-5	-	TGTGCCAGCAGCCTCAAGGGGACCCAGTACTTC	CASSLKGTQYF
12	TRBV28	-	TRBJ1-5	-	TGTGCCAGCAGTTCCCGGGGTCAGCCCCAGCATTTT	CASSSRGQPQHF
17	TRBV10-3	TRBD2	TRBJ2-1	-	TGTGCCATCAAGCGAGCGGGATCGGCCGTGGATGGGAATGAGCAGTTCTTC	CAIKRAGSAVDGNEQFF
15	TRBV4-1	TRBD2	TRBJ2-3	-	TGCGCCAGCAGCCTTCTAGCGGGAGAAACAGATACGCAGTATTTT	CASSLLAGETDTQYF
12	TRBV10-2	-	TRBJ1-3	-	TGCGCCAGCAGTGAACAGGGAAACACCATATATTTT	CASSEQGNTIYF
16	TRBV19	-	TRBJ2-3	-	TGTGCCAGTAGTATCTGGGATCCATCTAGCACAGATACGCAGTATTTT	CASSIWDPSSTDTQYF
15	TRBV9	TRBD2	TRBJ2-5	-	TGTGCCAGCAGCGGGACTCCGGGACTATCGGAGACCCAGTACTTC	CASSGTPGLSETQYF
14	TRBV5-1	-	TRBJ2-4	-	TGCGCCAGCAGCCCCCACGAAGCCAAAAACATTCAGTACTTC	CASSPHEAKNIQYF
13	TRBV5-1	-	TRBJ1-2	-	TGCGCCAGCAGCTTGGAAAGTAACTATGGCTACACCTTT	CASSLESNYGYTF
15	TRBV18	-	TRBJ1-5	once	TGTGCCAGCTCACCTGGGCAGGGTAGCAATCAGCCCCAGCATTTT	CASSPGQGSNQPQHF
15	TRBV19	TRBD1	TRBJ1-2	-	TGTGCCAGTAGTCGCGGGACAGCTTCTGTCTATGGCTACACCTTC	CASSRGTASVYGYTF
15	TRBV7-6	TRBD1	TRBJ1-5	-	TGTGCCAGCAGCTTAGAGGGGACAGGGAATCAGCCCCAGCATTTT	CASSLEGTGNQPQHF
13	TRBV7-9	TRBD1	TRBJ1-1	few	TGTGCCAGCAGCGGACAGGGTGGGACTGAAGCTTTCTTT	CASSGQGGTEAFF